The 26 T cell receptor beta chains below were found in one sample sequenced in a study of T cell changes during pregnancy in multiple sclerosis. Using immunoSEQ multiplex PCR, the repertoire was profiled, and TCRdb retains in-frame clones only, with some absent. This sample has tens of thousands of clones, with 80% to 95% found just once. The source material was peripheral blood, sampled in the first trimester of pregnancy. These receptors all come from a female donor with multiple sclerosis, enrolled in a pregnancy study.

This chain joins TRBV7-2 and TRBJ2-3; no firm D call. This CDR3 contains 14 residues. Deletions cut 1 base from V and 6 bases from J, with 11 bases between. CDR1 is SGHTA, CDR2 FQGNSA, per germline. CDR3: CASSLGLAIDTQYF. The CDR3 coding sequence is TGTGCCAGCAGCTTAGGTCTGGCCATTGATACGCAGTATTTT.

The chain links TRBV2 to TRBJ1-1, with D maybe TRBD1 (5 bases). Germline V gives CDR1 SNHLY, CDR2 FYNNEI. V gave up 7 bases and J gave up 1 base, with 10 bases separating them. The CDR3 is 13 amino acids. The CDR3 is CASNEDKNTEAFF. Written as DNA, the CDR3 is TGTGCCAGCAATGAGGACAAGAACACTGAAGCTTTCTTT.

The V and J genes are TRBV10-3 and TRBJ1-1; TRBD1 is a possible D gene (6 bases). V shed 5 bases and J shed 4 bases, with 14 bases lying between them. The CDR3 is 14 residues long. Germline V gives CDR1 ENHRY, CDR2 SYGVKD. The CDR3 nucleotides read TGTGCCATCAGTCCCGGGGGAGGGGGCACTGAAGCTTTCTTT. This translates into CAISPGGGGTEAFF.

The V and J genes are TRBV27 and TRBJ1-1; 8 bases match TRBD1. Germline CDR1 is MNHEY and CDR2 is SMNVEV (reference sequence). The length of the CDR3 is 17 residues. Unmatched junction bases numbered 20, after V lost 3 bases and J lost 11 bases. The CDR3 loop is CASSFGRQGQGGMRAFF. The DNA for the CDR3 is TGTGCCAGCAGTTTCGGCCGCCAAGGACAGGGTGGGATGAGGGCTTTCTTT.

The V call is TRBV30, the J call TRBJ1-6, with D possibly TRBD1 on 5 matching bases. The germline CDR1 and CDR2 sequences are GTSNPN and SVGIG (reference sequence). CDR3 length equals 16 residues. Trimming shortened V by 3 bases and J by 2 bases, and 14 bases separated the two germline ends. CDR3 in amino acids: CAWRPPLGPYNSPLHF. Here the CDR3 DNA reads TGTGCCTGGAGACCCCCGCTGGGGCCCTATAATTCACCCCTCCACTTT.

This chain links TRBV6-5 with TRBJ1-2, with 10 bases fitting TRBD1. V dropped 1 base and J dropped 4; count of bases not matched to a gene: 6. The CDR3 runs to 16 residues. Per the germline V gene, CDR1 is MNHEY and CDR2 is SVGAGI. CDR3 loop: CASSYLGQGPIYGYTF. CDR3 nucleotides: TGTGCCAGCAGTTACTTGGGACAGGGGCCGATCTATGGCTACACCTTC.

This clone was recorded once. The chain links TRBV12-5 to TRBJ2-1; 10 bases fit TRBD2. Germline V gene sequence: CDR1 LGHNT, CDR2 FRNRAP. This CDR3 spans 13 amino acids. The CDR3 is CASSGGAWNEQFF. For the CDR3, the DNA is TGTGCCTCGAGCGGGGGGGCTTGGAATGAGCAGTTCTTC.

The rearrangement joins TRBV19 to TRBJ1-5; weak D call: TRBD1 (5 bases). Looked up from germline, CDR1 is LNHDA and CDR2 is SQIVND (reference sequence). This CDR3 spans 14 amino acids. Trimming cost V 7 bases and J 5 bases, with 15 bases left between them. The CDR3 sequence: CASTLTQTDQPQHF. The CDR3 DNA follows: TGTGCCAGTACCCTGACGCAGACAGATCAGCCCCAGCATTTT.

The chain couples TRBV10-3 to TRBJ1-1; weak D call: TRBD1 (5 bases). This CDR3 spans 13 amino acids. The germline V and J ends were trimmed by 5 bases and 1 base, with 8 bases remaining between them. CDR1 and CDR2 (germline): ENHRY, SYGVKD. The CDR3: CAISFTGNTEAFF. The CDR3 nucleotides are TGTGCCATCAGTTTCACAGGGAACACTGAAGCTTTCTTT.

The chain couples TRBV29-1 to TRBJ1-1; TRBD1 aligns across 8 bases. This CDR3 contains 12 residues. The germline V gene encodes CDR1 SQVTM and CDR2 ANQGSEA. The J segment lost 7 bases and the V segment lost 6 bases, leaving 7 bases of the junction unmatched. CDR3 nucleotides: TGCAGCGTGGTCCCGGGACAGGTTGAAGCTTTCTTT. Encoded protein: CSVVPGQVEAFF.

The V and J genes are TRBV5-1 and TRBJ2-3, with no clear D. Germline CDR1 reads SGHRS; CDR2 reads YFSETQ. The CDR3 sequence is 13 residues long. V dropped 2 bases and J dropped 3 bases, with 7 bases sitting between them. This CDR3 is CASSLPGTDTQYF. The DNA of the CDR3 is TGCGCCAGCAGCTTACCGGGTACAGATACGCAGTATTTT. Full variable domain (remainder filled in from reference TRBV5-1 and TRBJ2-3): KAGVTQTPRYLIKTRGQQVTLSCSPISGHRSVSWYQQTPGQGLQFLFEYFSETQRNKGNFPGRFSGRQFSNSRSEMNVSTLELGDSALYLCASSLPGTDTQYFGPGTRLTVL.

This chain joins TRBV27 and TRBJ2-7, with 7 bases identical to TRBD1. This CDR3 is 15 amino acids long. The V gene end was trimmed by 5 bases and the J gene end by 2 bases; junction bases not matched to a gene: 9. Germline CDR1 MNHEY, CDR2 SMNVEV (reference sequence). CDR3: CASSQKPQGTYEQYF. In DNA, the CDR3 is TGTGCCAGCAGTCAGAAACCACAGGGGACCTACGAGCAGTACTTC.

The rearrangement uses TRBV30 and TRBJ2-3, with 9 bases that match TRBD1. CDR3 size: 15 residues. The V and J ends lost 8 bases and 4 bases, in that order; junction bases with no gene match: 13. Per germline, CDR1 GTSNPN and CDR2 SVGIG (reference sequence). CDR3 protein: CALSSTGQGPDTQYF. The CDR3 nucleotides are TGTGCCCTTTCCTCTACGGGACAGGGACCAGATACGCAGTATTTT. The full variable domain, rest sourced from reference TRBV30 and TRBJ2-3, is SQTIHQWPATLVQPVGSPLSLECTVEGTSNPNLYWYRQAAGRGLQLLFYSVGIGQISSEVPQNLSASRPQDRQFILSSKKLLLSDSGFYLCALSSTGQGPDTQYFGPGTRLTVL.

In this sample, this clone turned up once. V and J are TRBV27 and TRBJ2-7, with D maybe TRBD1 (6 bases). Germline V gene lookup returns CDR1 MNHEY and CDR2 SMNVEV (reference sequence). Trimming shortened V by 5 bases and J by 2 bases, and 10 bases separated the two germline ends. The length of the CDR3 is 13 residues. CDR3 bases: TGTGCCAGCAGTCTGACAGGAGCCTACGAGCAGTACTTC. Translation gives CASSLTGAYEQYF.

The chain is built from TRBV28 and TRBJ2-5, with D possibly matching TRBD2 (6 bases). The V gene lost 4 bases and the J gene lost 2 bases, with 20 bases spanning the gap. Germline assignment: CDR1 MDHEN and CDR2 SYDVKM. This CDR3 comprises 17 residues. CDR3 amino acids: CASSSAWGETTQETQYF. The CDR3 nucleotides read TGTGCCAGCAGTTCTGCCTGGGGGGAAACAACACAAGAGACCCAGTACTTC.

The V and J genes are TRBV4-1 and TRBJ2-7; the match to TRBD1 covers 8 bases. Unmatched junction bases numbered 2, after V lost 1 base and J lost 3 bases. There are 14 residues in the CDR3. The germline CDR1 and CDR2 sequences are MGHRA and YSYEKL. CDR3 protein: CASSQGGQVYEQYF. The CDR3 DNA sequence: TGCGCCAGCAGCCAAGGGGGACAGGTCTACGAGCAGTACTTC.

The V call is TRBV28, the J call TRBJ1-1; TRBD1 is a possible D gene (6 bases). Germline loops: CDR1 MDHEN, CDR2 SYDVKM. There are 14 residues in the CDR3. Trimming stripped 1 base from V and 1 base from J, with 7 bases between. The DNA of the CDR3 is TGTGCCAGCAGTTTATTGGGGGCGAACACTGAAGCTTTCTTT. Translating gives CASSLLGANTEAFF. Variable domain in full (rest from reference TRBV28 and TRBJ1-1): DVKVTQSSRYLVKRTGEKVFLECVQDMDHENMFWYRQDPGLGLRLIYFSYDVKMKEKGDIPEGYSVSREKKERFSLILESASTNQTSMYLCASSLLGANTEAFFGQGTRLTVV.

The CDR3 region is CASSVGQGSYYGYTF. CDR3 bases: TGTGCCAGCAGCGTCGGACAGGGGAGCTACTATGGCTACACCTTC. The chain employs TRBV7-8 and TRBJ1-2; 9 nucleotides align to TRBD1. The CDR3 is 15 residues long. The V and J ends lost 5 bases and 3 bases, in that order; junction bases with no gene match: 7. The germline gives CDR1 SGHVS, CDR2 FQNEAQ.

The table lists this clone with a few counts. DNA of the CDR3: TGTGCCAGCTCACCACGATCAGAGAACACTGAAGCTTTCTTT. It is translated as CASSPRSENTEAFF. The rearrangement joins TRBV18 to TRBJ1-1; D not resolved. There are 14 residues in the CDR3. V shed 1 base and J shed 1 base, with 7 bases lying between them. CDR1 KGHSH and CDR2 LQKENI come from the germline V gene.

This clone was detected a few times. J is TRBJ1-6 and V is TRBV6-5; D uncertain. Between the trimmed V and J ends, which lost 6 bases and 9 bases, there was a span of 15 bases. The CDR3 consists of 14 residues. The germline CDR1 and CDR2 sequences are MNHEY and SVGAGI. The CDR3 region is CASREEVLGSPLHF. As DNA, the CDR3 is TGTGCCAGCAGGGAGGAGGTTTTAGGTTCACCCCTCCACTTT.

The chain links TRBV9 to TRBJ1-1, with D possibly TRBD1 on 5 matching bases. CDR1 is SGDLS and CDR2 is YYNGEE in the germline V gene. The length of the CDR3 is 16 residues. V gave up 0 bases and J gave up 4 bases, with 16 bases separating them. CDR3 loop: CASSVGLFGGSTEAFF. The CDR3 bases are TGTGCCAGCAGCGTAGGTCTTTTTGGGGGGAGCACTGAAGCTTTCTTT. The entire variable domain, with the rest obtained from reference TRBV9 and TRBJ1-1, is as follows: DSGVTQTPKHLITATGQRVTLRCSPRSGDLSVYWYQQSLDQGLQFLIQYYNGEERAKGNILERFSAQQFPDLHSELNLSSLELGDSALYFCASSVGLFGGSTEAFFGQGTRLTVV.

This clone has only one observation. The chain joins TRBV19 to TRBJ2-5, with D perhaps TRBD2 (6 bases). Deletions cut 4 bases from V and 5 bases from J, with 14 bases between. Germline loops: CDR1 LNHDA, CDR2 SQIVND (reference sequence). This CDR3 region has 14 residues. The CDR3 reads CASSTLDYGETQYF. CDR3 DNA: TGTGCCAGTAGTACTTTGGACTATGGGGAGACCCAGTACTTC.

This clone has only one observation. The CDR3 region has the DNA TGTGCCAGCAGTTCTTCTGGGGGGGTTACTGAAGCTTTCTTT. Translated, it gives CASSSSGGVTEAFF. The chain combines TRBV6-5 with TRBJ1-1; possible D gene TRBD1, 5 bases. CDR1 and CDR2 (germline): MNHEY, SVGAGI. The CDR3 consists of 14 residues. The V end lost 4 bases, the J end lost 5 bases, and 14 bases lay between the germline ends.

Written as DNA, the CDR3 is TGTGCCAGCTCACCGGTCCCAGGGCGAGAGACCCAGTACTTC. It codes for CASSPVPGRETQYF. The chain has TRBV18 and TRBJ2-5, with D maybe TRBD1 (5 bases). This CDR3 spans 14 amino acids. Trimming pared 3 bases from V and 4 bases from J, leaving 12 bases between. In germline, CDR1 is KGHSH, CDR2 LQKENI.

CDR3 residues: CASSRDRGETQYF. The CDR3 DNA reads as TGTGCCAGCAGCCGGGACAGGGGGGAGACCCAGTACTTC. V gene TRBV9 combines with J gene TRBJ2-5, with TRBD1 identical over 11 bases. V dropped 4 bases and J dropped 5; count of bases not matched to a gene: 1. Germline CDR1 SGDLS, CDR2 YYNGEE. There are 13 residues in the CDR3.

This chain connects TRBV21-1 to TRBJ2-3; the table assigns TRBD2, which was not confirmed against the DNA. TRBV21-1 is a pseudogene. This CDR3 spans 15 amino acids. CDR3 nucleotide sequence: TGTGCCAGCAGCATTAACTCGGAGGGCCCGCATACGCAGTATTTT. It yields the protein CASSINSEGPHTQYF.